The rows below give T cell receptor beta chains drawn from one sample of a study of graft-versus-host responses after intestinal transplantation. These receptors' targets are unknown. Profiling relied on immunoSEQ multiplex PCR, and the TCRdb table lists in-frame clones only, not all of them. There are around 100,000 clones in the sample; around nine tenths occur only once, and about 0.2% lies in the top ten. Material: unstimulated CD4+ T cells sorted from spleen or lymph node cells, obtained before transplant. These receptors all come from a human donor who was the organ donor for an intestinal transplant. Both conserved end residues are part of each CDR3. The order of the fields is D gene, clone size, J gene, V gene, CDR3 protein, CDR3 DNA. D genes are given only for firm matches. A row's size may be missing; if present it is once, few, many or a size class.

>NA|NA|TRBJ2-3|TRBV6-6
CASSYRVGTDTQYF
TGTGCCAGCAGCTACAGGGTTGGCACAGATACGCAGTATTTT
>NA|NA|TRBJ2-3|TRBV4-2
CASSQGTLDTDTQYF
TGTGCCAGCAGCCAAGGGACACTAGACACAGATACGCAGTATTTT
>TRBD1|NA|TRBJ2-5|TRBV28
CASSLTGGVEQETQYF
TGTGCCAGCAGTTTAACAGGGGGCGTTGAACAAGAGACCCAGTACTTC
>TRBD1|NA|TRBJ2-5|TRBV10-3
CAIRGTGGAETQYF
TGTGCCATCAGGGGGACAGGGGGCGCAGAGACCCAGTACTTC
>NA|NA|TRBJ2-6|TRBV7-3
CASSFERGANVLTF
TGTGCCAGCAGCTTCGAACGTGGGGCCAACGTCCTGACTTTC
>NA|NA|TRBJ1-1|TRBV15
CATSSRILGTEAFF
TGTGCCACCAGCAGCAGGATTCTTGGGACTGAAGCTTTCTTT
>TRBD1|NA|TRBJ2-7|TRBV9
CASSPVTGGAEQYF
TGTGCCAGCAGTCCTGTGACAGGGGGCGCAGAGCAGTACTTC
>TRBD2|once|TRBJ2-7|TRBV6-4
CASSDSCRSGRYLYEQYF
TGTGCCAGCAGTGACTCGTGCCGGAGCGGGAGGTACCTTTACGAGCAGTACTTC
>TRBD2|NA|TRBJ2-2|TRBV5-1
CASSLGSGTSGRSPGELFF
TGCGCCAGCAGCTTGGGCTCGGGGACTAGCGGGAGGTCCCCCGGGGAGCTGTTTTTT
>TRBD2|once|TRBJ2-5|TRBV19
CASSRGLAGVKETQYF
TGTGCCAGTAGCCGAGGACTAGCGGGAGTTAAAGAGACCCAGTACTTC
>NA|NA|TRBJ2-5|TRBV19
CASSPETGNPQETQYF
TGTGCCAGTAGTCCCGAAACCGGGAACCCGCAAGAGACCCAGTACTTC
>NA|NA|TRBJ2-7|TRBV6-5
CASSASVTYEQYF
TGTGCCAGCAGTGCTAGCGTAACCTACGAGCAGTACTTC
>TRBD1|NA|TRBJ2-7|TRBV7-2
CASSLDLTGSLRLYEQYF
TGTGCCAGCAGCTTAGATCTGACAGGGTCCCTCAGACTGTACGAGCAGTACTTC
>NA|NA|TRBJ1-2|TRBV7-2
CASSGVGDTAARGYTF
TGTGCCAGCAGCGGAGTCGGGGACACAGCCGCCCGCGGCTACACCTTC
>NA|NA|TRBJ2-3|TRBV27
CASSPGLIRSAQYF
TGTGCCAGCAGTCCCGGACTGATTCGAAGTGCGCAGTATTTT
>NA|NA|TRBJ2-2|TRBV5-4
CASTLYGGRNGELFF
TGTGCCAGCACCTTATATGGAGGGAGGAACGGGGAGCTGTTTTTT
>NA|NA|TRBJ1-2|TRBV21-1
CASSKERDRGRDYGYTF
TGTGCCAGCAGCAAAGAAAGGGACAGGGGGCGGGACTATGGCTACACCTTC
>NA|NA|TRBJ2-3|TRBV29-1
CSVEDKGTDTQYF
TGCAGCGTTGAAGACAAGGGAACAGATACGCAGTATTTT
>TRBD1|NA|TRBJ2-6|TRBV9
CASSTGQGVFSGANVLTF
TGTGCCAGCAGCACTGGACAGGGGGTGTTCTCTGGGGCCAACGTCCTGACTTTC
>NA|NA|TRBJ2-7|TRBV30
CAWTAGPTYEQYF
TGTGCCTGGACGGCAGGGCCCACCTACGAGCAGTACTTC
>NA|NA|TRBJ1-3|TRBV7-8
CASSLQSSGNTIYF
TGTGCCAGCAGCTTACAGAGCTCTGGAAACACCATATATTTT
>TRBD2|NA|TRBJ2-5|TRBV9
CASSVGLAGAEETQYF
TGTGCCAGCAGCGTAGGACTAGCGGGAGCCGAAGAGACCCAGTACTTC
>NA|NA|TRBJ2-7|TRBV2
CASKEGAYEQYF
TGTGCCAGCAAGGAGGGGGCGTACGAGCAGTACTTC
>NA|NA|TRBJ2-6|TRBV6-5
CASKGGANVLTF
TGTGCCTCCAAGGGGGGGGCCAACGTCCTGACTTTC
>TRBD2|once|TRBJ2-3|TRBV4-1
CASSRGLAGGPSTDTQYF
TGCGCCAGCAGCCGCGGACTAGCGGGAGGGCCTTCGACAGATACGCAGTATTTT
>NA|few|TRBJ1-1|TRBV6-1
CASSGQANTEAFF
TGTGCCAGCAGTGGACAGGCTAACACTGAAGCTTTCTTT
>NA|NA|TRBJ2-7|TRBV11-2
CASSLDRPPSEQYF
TGTGCCAGCAGCTTAGATAGGCCCCCGTCCGAGCAGTACTTC
>NA|NA|TRBJ2-7|TRBV11-3
CASSRDFSSEQYF
TGTGCCAGCAGCCGGGACTTTTCGAGCGAGCAGTACTTC
>TRBD1|once|TRBJ2-7|TRBV19
CASSPRDREGYEQYF
TGTGCCAGTAGCCCCCGGGACAGGGAAGGTTACGAGCAGTACTTC
>TRBD1|NA|TRBJ1-2|TRBV5-4
CASSVKTGDYGYTF
TGTGCCAGCAGCGTCAAGACAGGGGACTATGGCTACACCTTC
>TRBD2|NA|TRBJ2-3|TRBV9
CASSGDVAGESTDTQYF
TGTGCCAGCAGCGGGGACGTAGCGGGAGAAAGCACAGATACGCAGTATTTT
>NA|few|TRBJ1-1|TRBV21-1
CASSPRCLSAGRGVGMNTEAFF
TGTGCCAGCAGCCCCCGGTGCCTGAGTGCTGGCAGGGGCGTGGGGATGAACACTGAAGCTTTCTTT
>NA|NA|TRBJ1-1|TRBV4-2
CASSPWTDQNTEAFF
TGTGCCAGCAGCCCGTGGACAGACCAGAACACTGAAGCTTTCTTT
>NA|NA|TRBJ1-5|TRBV10-2
CASSRGLDSNQPQHF
TGCGCCAGCAGCCGAGGACTGGATAGCAATCAGCCCCAGCATTTT
>NA|NA|TRBJ2-3|TRBV4-3
CASSQGDSTDTQYF
TGCGCCAGCAGCCAAGGGGATAGCACAGATACGCAGTATTTT
>NA|NA|TRBJ2-3|TRBV19
CASSAQRVTDTQYF
TGTGCCAGTAGTGCCCAGCGGGTCACAGATACGCAGTATTTT
>TRBD1|NA|TRBJ2-1|TRBV7-9
CASSTRGTGGNEQFF
TGTGCCAGCAGCACTAGGGGGACAGGGGGCAATGAGCAGTTCTTC
>NA|NA|TRBJ1-2|TRBV30
CACRRGLGSNTF
TGTGCCTGTCGACGGGGCCTCGGATCAAACACCTTC
>TRBD2|NA|TRBJ2-1|TRBV15
CATSRVTPGLAGGIDEQFF
TGTGCCACCAGCAGAGTCACTCCTGGACTAGCGGGAGGGATTGATGAGCAGTTCTTC
>NA|NA|TRBJ2-5|TRBV30
CAWSPGPTQYF
TGTGCCTGGAGTCCCGGTCCGACCCAGTACTTC
>NA|NA|TRBJ2-2|TRBV13
CASSFGTGELFF
TGTGCCAGCAGCTTCGGGACCGGGGAGCTGTTTTTT
>TRBD2|NA|TRBJ2-1|TRBV18
CASSPRAGLAFNNEQFF
TGTGCCAGCTCACCGCGAGCGGGACTAGCGTTCAACAATGAGCAGTTCTTC
>TRBD2|NA|TRBJ2-2|TRBV5-6
CASSLLGGSYTGELFF
TGTGCCAGCAGCTTGTTGGGCGGGAGTTACACCGGGGAGCTGTTTTTT
>NA|NA|TRBJ2-5|TRBV5-1
CASEGGTVSQETQYF
TGCGCCAGCGAGGGGGGGACAGTTTCTCAAGAGACCCAGTACTTC
>NA|NA|TRBJ1-6|TRBV6-5
CASSPNLVNSPLHF
TGTGCCAGCAGTCCGAATCTTGTTAATTCACCCCTCCACTTT
>TRBD2|NA|TRBJ2-2|TRBV29-1
CSFGSGRVGNTGELFF
TGCAGCTTTGGGAGCGGGAGGGTTGGGAACACCGGGGAGCTGTTTTTT
>NA|NA|TRBJ2-5|TRBV4-1
CASSQDHGRQTQYF
TGCGCCAGCAGCCAAGATCACGGCCGACAGACCCAGTACTTC
>NA|NA|TRBJ1-5|TRBV7-9
CAVGVAMGSNQPQHF
TGTGCCGTTGGGGTAGCCATGGGGAGCAATCAGCCCCAGCATTTT
>NA|once|TRBJ1-1|TRBV9
CASSASGTSNTEAFF
TGTGCCAGCAGCGCATCCGGGACATCTAACACTGAAGCTTTCTTT
>NA|NA|TRBJ2-7|TRBV6-1
CASSDIGVLAYEQYF
TGTGCCAGCAGTGATATAGGGGTCTTAGCCTACGAGCAGTACTTC
>NA|NA|TRBJ2-1|TRBV7-9
CASSPLGGRVNEQFF
TGTGCCAGCAGCCCGCTCGGGGGGCGCGTGAATGAGCAGTTCTTC
>NA|NA|TRBJ2-7|TRBV7-9
CASSFGGLAHEQYF
TGTGCCAGCAGCTTCGGGGGCTTGGCCCACGAGCAGTACTTC
>NA|NA|TRBJ1-3|TRBV12-5
CASGLGDSSGNTIYF
TGTGCTAGTGGTTTAGGAGACAGCTCTGGAAACACCATATATTTT